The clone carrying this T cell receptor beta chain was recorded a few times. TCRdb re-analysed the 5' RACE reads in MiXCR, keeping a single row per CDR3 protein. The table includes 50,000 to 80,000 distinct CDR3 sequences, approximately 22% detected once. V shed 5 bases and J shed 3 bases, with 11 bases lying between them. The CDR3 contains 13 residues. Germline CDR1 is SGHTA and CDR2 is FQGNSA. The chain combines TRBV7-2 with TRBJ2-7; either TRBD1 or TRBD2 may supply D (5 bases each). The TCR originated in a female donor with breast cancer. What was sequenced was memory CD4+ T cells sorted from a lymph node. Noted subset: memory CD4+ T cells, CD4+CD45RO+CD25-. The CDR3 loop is CASSVWDGYEQYF. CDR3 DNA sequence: TGTGCCAGCAGCGTTTGGGACGGCTACGAGCAGTACTTC.